This TCR beta chain was sequenced in a study of PD-L1 blockade in urothelial cancer. Clones were sequenced by immunoSEQ multiplex PCR, and TCRdb holds only the in-frame ones, with some missing. The sample yields 45,000 to 55,000 clones, roughly 84% seen once. Time point noted: peripheral blood 6 weeks after treatment start. The CDR3 totals 16 residues. Germline-derived CDR1 and CDR2 are PRHDT and FYEKMQ (reference sequence). V was trimmed by 4 bases and J by 3 bases, leaving 18 bases between them. The source of this sequence is a man in his fifties with urothelial cancer. This specimen was PBMCs, taken around atezolizumab (anti-PD-L1) treatment. This chain connects TRBV13 to TRBJ1-1; D is perhaps TRBD1 (6 bases). The CDR3 loop reads CASSSEGGVGYTEAFF. CDR3 sequence (DNA): TGTGCCAGCAGCTCCGAAGGGGGAGTCGGCTACACTGAAGCTTTCTTT.